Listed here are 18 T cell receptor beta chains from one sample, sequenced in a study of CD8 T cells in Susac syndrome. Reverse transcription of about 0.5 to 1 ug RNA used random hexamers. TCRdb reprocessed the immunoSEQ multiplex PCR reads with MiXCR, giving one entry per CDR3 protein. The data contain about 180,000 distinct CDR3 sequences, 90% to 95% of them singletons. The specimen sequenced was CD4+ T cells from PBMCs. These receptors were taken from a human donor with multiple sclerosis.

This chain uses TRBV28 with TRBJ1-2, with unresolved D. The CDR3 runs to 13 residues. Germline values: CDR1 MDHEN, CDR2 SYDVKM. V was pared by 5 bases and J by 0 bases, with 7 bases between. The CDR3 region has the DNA TGTGCCAGCAGTCCACCAGCTAACTATGGCTACACCTTC. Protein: CASSPPANYGYTF.

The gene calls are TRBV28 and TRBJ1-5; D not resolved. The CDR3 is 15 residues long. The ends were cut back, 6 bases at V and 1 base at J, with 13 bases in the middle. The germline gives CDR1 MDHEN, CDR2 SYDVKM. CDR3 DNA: TGTGCCAGCAGCGCCCGGGCCCCAAGCAATCAGCCCCAGCATTTT. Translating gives CASSARAPSNQPQHF.

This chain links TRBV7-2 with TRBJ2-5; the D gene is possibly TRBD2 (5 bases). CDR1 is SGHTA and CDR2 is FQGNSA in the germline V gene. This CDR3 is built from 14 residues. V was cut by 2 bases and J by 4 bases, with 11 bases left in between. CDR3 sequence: CASSLMVGAETQYF. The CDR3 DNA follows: TGTGCCAGCAGCTTAATGGTGGGAGCAGAGACCCAGTACTTC.

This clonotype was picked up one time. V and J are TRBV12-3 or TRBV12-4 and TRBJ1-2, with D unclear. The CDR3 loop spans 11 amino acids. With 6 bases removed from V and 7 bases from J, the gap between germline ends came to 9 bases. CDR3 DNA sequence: TGTGCCAGCAGACTTATGCGTGGCTACACCTTC. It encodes CASRLMRGYTF.

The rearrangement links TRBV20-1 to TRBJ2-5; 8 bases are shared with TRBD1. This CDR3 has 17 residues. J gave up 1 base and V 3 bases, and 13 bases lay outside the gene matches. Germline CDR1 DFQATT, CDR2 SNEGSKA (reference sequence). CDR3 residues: CSASRTGKVSAQETQYF. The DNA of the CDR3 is TGCAGTGCTAGTCGGACAGGGAAGGTTTCGGCCCAAGAGACCCAGTACTTC.

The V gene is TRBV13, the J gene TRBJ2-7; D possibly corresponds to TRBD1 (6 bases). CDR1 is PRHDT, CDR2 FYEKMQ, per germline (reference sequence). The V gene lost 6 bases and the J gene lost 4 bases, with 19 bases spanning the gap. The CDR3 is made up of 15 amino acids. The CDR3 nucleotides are TGTGCCAGCAGAGGAGTGAGGCAGGGGCAATACGAGCAGTACTTC. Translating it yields CASRGVRQGQYEQYF.

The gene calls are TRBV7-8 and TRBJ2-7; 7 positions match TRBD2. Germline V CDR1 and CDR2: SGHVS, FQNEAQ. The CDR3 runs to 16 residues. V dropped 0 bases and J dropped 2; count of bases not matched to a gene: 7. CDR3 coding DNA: TGTGCCAGCAGCTTAGCGGGAGGGGACGGAACCTACGAGCAGTACTTC. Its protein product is CASSLAGGDGTYEQYF.

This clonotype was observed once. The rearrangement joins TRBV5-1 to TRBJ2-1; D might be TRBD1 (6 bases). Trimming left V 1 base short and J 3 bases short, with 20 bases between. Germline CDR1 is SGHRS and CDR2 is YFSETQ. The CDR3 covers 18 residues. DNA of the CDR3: TGCGCCAGCAGCTTGCCCCCCGGACAGATCAAGGACTACAATGAGCAGTTCTTC. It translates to CASSLPPGQIKDYNEQFF. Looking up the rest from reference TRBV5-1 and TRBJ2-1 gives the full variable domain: KAGVTQTPRYLIKTRGQQVTLSCSPISGHRSVSWYQQTPGQGLQFLFEYFSETQRNKGNFPGRFSGRQFSNSRSEMNVSTLELGDSALYLCASSLPPGQIKDYNEQFFGPGTRLTVL.

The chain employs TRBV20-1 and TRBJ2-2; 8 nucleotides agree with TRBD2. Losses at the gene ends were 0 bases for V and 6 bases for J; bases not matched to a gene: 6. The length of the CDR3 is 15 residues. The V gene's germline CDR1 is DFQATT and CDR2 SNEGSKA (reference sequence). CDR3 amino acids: CSARDSGRGSGELFF. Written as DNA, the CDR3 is TGCAGTGCTAGAGACAGCGGGAGAGGGTCCGGGGAGCTGTTTTTT.

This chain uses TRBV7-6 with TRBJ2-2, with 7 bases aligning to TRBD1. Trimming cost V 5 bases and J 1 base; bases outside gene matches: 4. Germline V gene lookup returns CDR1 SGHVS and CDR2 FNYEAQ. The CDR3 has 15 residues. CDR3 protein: CASSPTGENTGELFF. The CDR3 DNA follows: TGTGCCAGCAGCCCTACAGGGGAGAACACCGGGGAGCTGTTTTTT.

This chain's CDR3 is CASSLGTGVESGELFF. Here the CDR3 DNA reads TGTGCCAGCAGCTTGGGGACAGGGGTTGAATCCGGGGAGCTGTTTTTT. The chain combines TRBV7-8 with TRBJ2-2; 10 bases map to TRBD1. The CDR3 totals 16 residues. J lost 6 bases, V lost 3 bases, and 7 bases had no gene match. The V gene's germline CDR1 is SGHVS and CDR2 FQNEAQ.

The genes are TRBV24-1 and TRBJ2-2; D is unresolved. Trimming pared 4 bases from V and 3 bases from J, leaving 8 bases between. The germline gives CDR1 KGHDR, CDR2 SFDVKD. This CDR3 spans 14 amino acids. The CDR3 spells CATSDQPDTGELFF. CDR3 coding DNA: TGTGCCACCAGTGACCAACCTGACACCGGGGAGCTGTTTTTT.

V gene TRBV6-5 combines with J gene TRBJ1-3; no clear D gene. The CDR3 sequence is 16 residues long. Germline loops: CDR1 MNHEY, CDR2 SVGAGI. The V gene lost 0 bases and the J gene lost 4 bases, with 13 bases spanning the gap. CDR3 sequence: CASSYSTLPLGNTIYF. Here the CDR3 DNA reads TGTGCCAGCAGTTACTCGACACTACCTCTGGGAAACACCATATATTTT.

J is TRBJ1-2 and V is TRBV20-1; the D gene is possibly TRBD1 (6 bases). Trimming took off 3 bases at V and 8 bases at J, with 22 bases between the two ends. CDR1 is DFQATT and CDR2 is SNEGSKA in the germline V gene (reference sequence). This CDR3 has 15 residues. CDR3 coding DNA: TGCAGTGCTAGCCATCGAGGGCAGGGGTTGAGAGGCTACACCTTC. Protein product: CSASHRGQGLRGYTF.

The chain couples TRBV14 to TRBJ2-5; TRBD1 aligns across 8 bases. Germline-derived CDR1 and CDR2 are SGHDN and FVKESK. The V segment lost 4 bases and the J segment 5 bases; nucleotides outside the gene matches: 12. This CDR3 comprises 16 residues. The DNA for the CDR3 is TGTGCCAGCAGCCTCCTCCCGGACAGGGTCAGGGAGACCCAGTACTTC. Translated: CASSLLPDRVRETQYF.

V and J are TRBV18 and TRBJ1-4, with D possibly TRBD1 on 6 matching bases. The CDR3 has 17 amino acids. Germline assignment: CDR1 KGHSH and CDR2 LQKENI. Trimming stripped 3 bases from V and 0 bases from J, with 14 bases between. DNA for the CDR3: TGTGCCAGCTCACCTCGGACAGTTCTTGCAACTAATGAAAAACTGTTTTTT. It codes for CASSPRTVLATNEKLFF.

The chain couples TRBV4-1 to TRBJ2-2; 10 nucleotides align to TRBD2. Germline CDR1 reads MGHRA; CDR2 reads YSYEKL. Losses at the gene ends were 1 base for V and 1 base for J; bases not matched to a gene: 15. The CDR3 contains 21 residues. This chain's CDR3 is CASSQALVPSGGSLNTGELFF. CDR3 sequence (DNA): TGCGCCAGCAGCCAAGCCTTGGTACCTAGCGGGGGTTCGCTGAACACCGGGGAGCTGTTTTTT.

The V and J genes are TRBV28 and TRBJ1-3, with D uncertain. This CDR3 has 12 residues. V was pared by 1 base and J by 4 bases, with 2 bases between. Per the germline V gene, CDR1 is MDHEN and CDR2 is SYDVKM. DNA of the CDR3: TGTGCCAGCAGTTTATTGGGAAACACCATATATTTT. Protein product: CASSLLGNTIYF.